This T cell receptor beta chain was identified during a study of T cells in tuberculosis. On the study more broadly: This South African cohort compared adolescents with or without latent tuberculosis against adults with active tuberculosis. Within 7 days of starting treatment, or before, PBMC were stored.

The CDR3 is 18 residues long. The V segment lost 4 bases and the J segment 5 bases; nucleotides outside the gene matches: 9. In germline, CDR1 is MGHDK, CDR2 SYGVNS. TCRdb keeps only in-frame clones here, not all; method: immunoSEQ multiplex PCR. The data show more than 20,000 clones, with approximately 85% seen just once and about 16% held by the top ten. Time point reported: new active TB diagnosis, blood taken before or within 7 days of starting treatment. The sample in question was PBMCs, obtained at tuberculosis diagnosis. This chain joins TRBV25-1 and TRBJ2-1, with 15 bases matching TRBD2. This clonotype originated in an adult with tuberculosis. The CDR3 sequence is CASSGVGLAGGYHNEQFF. CDR3 DNA: TGTGCCAGCAGTGGGGTGGGACTAGCGGGAGGATATCACAATGAGCAGTTCTTC.